These 9 T cell receptor beta chains were all obtained from the same sample, sequenced in a study of blood T cell repertoires in COVID-19. Here immunoSEQ multiplex PCR was the method, and the copy in TCRdb shows in-frame clones only, minus some. The table shows more than 95,000 clones, with roughly 84% occurring only once. Sequencing was performed on peripheral blood. Source of these receptors: a man aged 55 to 70 with acute or convalescent COVID-19.

This chain joins TRBV27 and TRBJ1-1; D is undetermined. In germline, CDR1 is MNHEY, CDR2 SMNVEV (reference sequence). CDR3 size: 14 residues. V was trimmed by 3 bases and J by 0 bases, leaving 8 bases between them. In DNA, the CDR3 is TGTGCCAGCAGTTTTCAGGCTGTGAACACTGAAGCTTTCTTT. It codes for CASSFQAVNTEAFF.

The rearrangement joins TRBV11-2 to TRBJ1-5; D call uncertain. Germline lookup yields CDR1 SGHAT and CDR2 FQNNGV. Trimming left V 1 base short and J 6 bases short, with 7 bases between. The CDR3 spans 13 residues. The CDR3 here is CASSLGYTQPQHF. The CDR3 DNA follows: TGTGCCAGCAGCTTAGGTTACACTCAGCCCCAGCATTTT.

This chain links TRBV7-9 with TRBJ1-5, with D possibly TRBD1 on 5 matching bases. CDR3 size: 16 residues. CDR1 SEHNR and CDR2 FQNEAQ come from the germline V gene (reference sequence). The germline V and J ends were trimmed by 5 bases and 3 bases, with 17 bases remaining between them. CDR3 region: CASSRWGSPSNQPQHF. For the CDR3, the DNA is TGTGCCAGCAGCCGGTGGGGCAGCCCTTCCAATCAGCCCCAGCATTTT. The full variable domain, in which reference TRBV7-9 and TRBJ1-5 provide the parts outside the CDR3, is DTGVSQNPRHKITKRGQNVTFRCDPISEHNRLYWYRQTLGQGPEFLTYFQNEAQLEKSRLLSDRFSAERPKGSFSTLEIQRTEQGDSAMYLCASSRWGSPSNQPQHFGDGTRLSIL.

The chain joins TRBV19 to TRBJ2-4; 8 bases are shared with TRBD1. The ends lost 6 bases at V and 8 bases at J; junction bases unmatched: 6. This CDR3 region has 13 residues. From germline, CDR1 is LNHDA and CDR2 SQIVND (reference sequence). CDR3 sequence reads: CASSRTGNHIQYF. The DNA for the CDR3 is TGTGCCAGTAGCCGGACAGGGAACCACATTCAGTACTTC.

The V and J genes are TRBV28 and TRBJ1-2, with a possible D match to TRBD1 (6 bases). The CDR3 totals 16 residues. Per the germline V gene, CDR1 is MDHEN and CDR2 is SYDVKM. With 2 bases removed from V and 0 bases from J, the gap between germline ends came to 13 bases. In DNA form, the CDR3 reads TGTGCCAGCAGTTTACAGGGGACGCAAGCTAACTATGGCTACACCTTC. Encoded protein: CASSLQGTQANYGYTF.

The chain combines TRBV12-3 or TRBV12-4 with TRBJ2-2; maybe TRBD1 (5 bases). This CDR3 comprises 12 residues. Trimming pared 6 bases from V and 5 bases from J, leaving 7 bases between. The CDR3 DNA is TGTGCCAGCAGCTACAGGACCGGGGAGCTGTTTTTT. Its translation is CASSYRTGELFF.

The V call is TRBV5-1, the J call TRBJ2-2; tentatively, D is TRBD1 (6 bases). V was pared by 5 bases and J by 1 base, with 6 bases between. The CDR3 is made up of 13 amino acids. CDR1 and CDR2 (germline): SGHRS, YFSETQ. As DNA, the CDR3 is TGCGCCAGCAGGGGACAGAACACCGGGGAGCTGTTTTTT. The encoded protein is CASRGQNTGELFF.

V usage is TRBV11-1 and J usage is TRBJ1-6; 7 nucleotides align to TRBD1. The V gene's germline CDR1 is SGHAT and CDR2 FQDESV (reference sequence). V gave up 1 base and J gave up 7 bases; unmatched junction bases: 1. The CDR3 contains 14 residues. This CDR3 is CASSLVQGNSPLHF. The CDR3 DNA follows: TGTGCCAGCAGCTTAGTACAGGGGAATTCACCCCTCCACTTT.

The table lists this clone with a few counts. The gene calls are TRBV3-1 (or the pseudogene TRBV3-2) and TRBJ2-1; 8 nucleotides align to TRBD2. This CDR3 is built from 14 residues. The germline V gene has CDR1 LGHDT and CDR2 YNNKEL (reference sequence). The ends lost 3 bases at V and 6 bases at J; junction bases unmatched: 4. For the CDR3, the DNA is TGTGCCAGCAGCCAGGAACTAGCGGTCAATGAGCAGTTCTTC. Protein sequence: CASSQELAVNEQFF.